The 11 T cell receptor beta chains presented below share a single source sample, sequenced in a study of T cell repertoires in cytomegalovirus infection. TCRdb re-called the reads through MiXCR, storing one row per CDR3 protein. The sample includes hundreds of thousands of distinct CDR3 sequences, 20% to 25% of them seen just once. Sequenced sample: CD8+ T cells from PBMCs. These receptors came from a human donor in good health (CMV status not recorded). Some clones in this sample may be carry-over from other donors' samples.

The sample holds a few counts of this clonotype. V usage is TRBV10-1 and J usage is TRBJ2-2, with 9 bases lining up with TRBD2. The CDR3 has 17 residues. Germline V gene data show CDR1 as WNHNN and CDR2 as SYGVQD (reference sequence). V trimming: 7 bases; J trimming: 0 bases; junction bases outside the gene matches: 9. CDR3 sequence: CASTGGLAGTNTGELFF. DNA for the CDR3: TGCGCCAGCACAGGAGGGCTAGCGGGGACGAACACCGGGGAGCTGTTTTTT.

For this clonotype: One junction end does not reproduce the germline sequence, and a read error may be involved. The chain joins TRBV7-6 to TRBJ2-2; D may be TRBD1 (7 bases). The CDR3 has 17 amino acids. CDR1 SGHVS and CDR2 FNYEAQ come from the germline V gene. The CDR3 loop is CVSTKGDQGGNTGELFF. CDR3 sequence (DNA): TGTGTCAGCACAAAGGGGGACCAGGGGGGAAACACCGGGGAGCTGTTTTTT.

V gene TRBV2 combines with J gene TRBJ2-7; 9 nucleotides agree with TRBD1. Germline values: CDR1 SNHLY, CDR2 FYNNEI. Losses at the gene ends were 2 bases for V and 4 bases for J; bases not matched to a gene: 6. The CDR3 is 15 amino acids. CDR3 bases: TGTGCCAGCAGTGAAACCGGGACAGGGTATTACGAGCAGTACTTC. Translation gives CASSETGTGYYEQYF.

This clonotype was detected many times. The chain recombines TRBV7-9 with TRBJ2-5, with a tentative D call TRBD2 (5 bases). V dropped 3 bases and J dropped 2 bases, with 13 bases sitting between them. Germline CDR1 is SEHNR and CDR2 is FQNEAQ (reference sequence). This CDR3 is 15 amino acids long. The CDR3 DNA reads TGTGCCAGCAGCTTCCGGGGAGACGTTCAAGAGACCCAGTACTTC. Residues: CASSFRGDVQETQYF. The full variable domain, its missing parts supplied by reference TRBV7-9 and TRBJ2-5, is DTGVSQNPRHKITKRGQNVTFRCDPISEHNRLYWYRQTLGQGPEFLTYFQNEAQLEKSRLLSDRFSAERPKGSFSTLEIQRTEQGDSAMYLCASSFRGDVQETQYFGPGTRLLVL.

This sequence joins TRBV2 and TRBJ2-1, with TRBD2 matching 7 bases. V trimming: 2 bases; J trimming: 4 bases; junction bases outside the gene matches: 8. The CDR3 spans 16 residues. From germline, CDR1 is SNHLY and CDR2 FYNNEI. The CDR3 DNA reads TGTGCCAGCAGTGAATCGGGCCTAGCGGATTACAATGAGCAGTTCTTC. Translated, it gives CASSESGLADYNEQFF.

This chain uses TRBV6-8 with TRBJ2-3, with D possibly TRBD2 on 6 matching bases. The CDR3 extends over 15 amino acids. Germline CDR1 reads MNHGY; CDR2 reads SAAAGT. V dropped 6 bases and J dropped 0 bases, with 13 bases sitting between them. CDR3 sequence reads: CASSHRDWSTDTQYF. The CDR3 nucleotides are TGTGCCAGCAGCCACCGGGACTGGAGCACAGATACGCAGTATTTT.

The chain couples TRBV15 to TRBJ1-2, with D unresolved. CDR1 and CDR2 (germline): LNHNV, YYDKDF (reference sequence). V lost 0 bases, J lost 7 bases, and 6 bases lay in between. The CDR3 loop spans 12 amino acids. The CDR3 is CATSRDKGGYTF. The CDR3 DNA sequence: TGTGCCACCAGCAGAGATAAGGGTGGCTACACCTTC.

This clonotype turned up a few times. The chain recombines TRBV7-2 with TRBJ2-7; D is uncertain. V gave up 2 bases and J gave up 2 bases, with 7 bases separating them. This CDR3 contains 13 residues. Germline CDR1 and CDR2: SGHTA and FQGNSA. The CDR3, as DNA: TGTGCCAGCAGCTTAATAGGCCCCTACGAGCAGTACTTC. It encodes CASSLIGPYEQYF.

This clonotype has ten or more counts. V usage is TRBV27 and J usage is TRBJ1-5, with 10 nucleotides matching TRBD1. Looked up from germline, CDR1 is MNHEY and CDR2 is SMNVEV (reference sequence). Germline trimming cut 6 bases from V and 4 bases from J; bases unmatched to any gene: 3. The CDR3 spans 14 residues. CDR3 in amino acids: CASSWDRGNQPQHF. The CDR3 DNA is TGTGCCAGCAGCTGGGACAGGGGAAATCAGCCCCAGCATTTT.

This chain links TRBV10-3 with TRBJ2-7; 9 positions match TRBD1. CDR1 ENHRY and CDR2 SYGVKD come from the germline V gene. The CDR3 runs to 16 residues. Trimming at V came to 7 bases and at J to 3 bases, leaving 13 bases not matched to a gene. The CDR3 protein is CAITQWGDRDVYEQYF. The CDR3 region has the DNA TGTGCCATCACCCAATGGGGGGACAGGGACGTCTACGAGCAGTACTTC.

This clonotype was seen a few times. The CDR3 spells CASSLLASMNTEAFF. The CDR3 DNA reads as TGTGCCAGCAGTTTATTGGCCAGCATGAACACTGAAGCTTTCTTT. The genes are TRBV27 and TRBJ1-1; no clear D. Trimming cost V 1 base and J 0 bases, with 9 bases left between them. Per germline, CDR1 MNHEY and CDR2 SMNVEV (reference sequence). CDR3 length equals 15 residues.